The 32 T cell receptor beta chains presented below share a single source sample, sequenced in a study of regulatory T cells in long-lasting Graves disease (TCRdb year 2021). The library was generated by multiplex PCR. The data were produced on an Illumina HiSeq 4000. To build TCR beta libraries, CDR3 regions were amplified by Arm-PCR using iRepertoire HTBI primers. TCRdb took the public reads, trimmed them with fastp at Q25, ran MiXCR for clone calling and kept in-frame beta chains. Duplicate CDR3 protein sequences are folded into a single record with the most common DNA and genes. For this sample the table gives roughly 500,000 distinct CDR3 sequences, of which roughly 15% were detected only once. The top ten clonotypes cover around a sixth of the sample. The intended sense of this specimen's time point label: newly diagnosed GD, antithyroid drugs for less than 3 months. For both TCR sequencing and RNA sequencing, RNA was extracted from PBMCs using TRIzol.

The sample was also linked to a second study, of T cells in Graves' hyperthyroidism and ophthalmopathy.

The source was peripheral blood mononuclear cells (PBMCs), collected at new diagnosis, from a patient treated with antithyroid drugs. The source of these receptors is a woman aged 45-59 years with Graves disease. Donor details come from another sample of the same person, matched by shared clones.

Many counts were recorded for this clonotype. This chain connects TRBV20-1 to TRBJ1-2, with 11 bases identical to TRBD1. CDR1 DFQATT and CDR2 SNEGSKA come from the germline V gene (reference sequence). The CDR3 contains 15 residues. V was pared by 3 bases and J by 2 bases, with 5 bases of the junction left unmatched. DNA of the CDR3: TGCAGTGCTAGGCTCCGGGACAGGGGGAACTATGGCTACACCTTC. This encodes CSARLRDRGNYGYTF.

CDR3 region: CATSDLFGGASENEQFF. CDR3 nucleotides: TGTGCCACCAGTGATTTGTTCGGGGGAGCATCTGAAAATGAGCAGTTCTTC. The J gene is TRBJ2-1, the V gene TRBV24-1; perhaps TRBD2 as D (6 bases). V lost 0 bases and J lost 7, with 18 bases in between. The CDR3 has 17 residues. Germline loops: CDR1 KGHDR, CDR2 SFDVKD.

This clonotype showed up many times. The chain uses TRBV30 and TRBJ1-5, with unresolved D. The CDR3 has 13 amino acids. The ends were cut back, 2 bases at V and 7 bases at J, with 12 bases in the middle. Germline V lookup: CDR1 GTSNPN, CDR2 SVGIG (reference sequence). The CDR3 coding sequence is TGTGCCTGGAGTTCTCAGCGAGAGCAGCCCCAGCATTTT. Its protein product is CAWSSQREQPQHF.

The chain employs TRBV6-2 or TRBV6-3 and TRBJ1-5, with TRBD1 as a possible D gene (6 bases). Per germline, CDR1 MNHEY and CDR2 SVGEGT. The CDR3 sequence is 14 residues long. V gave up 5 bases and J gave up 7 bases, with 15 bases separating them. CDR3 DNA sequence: TGTGCCAGCAGTGGTAAAGGGGGAGGACAGCCCCAGCATTTT. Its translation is CASSGKGGGQPQHF.

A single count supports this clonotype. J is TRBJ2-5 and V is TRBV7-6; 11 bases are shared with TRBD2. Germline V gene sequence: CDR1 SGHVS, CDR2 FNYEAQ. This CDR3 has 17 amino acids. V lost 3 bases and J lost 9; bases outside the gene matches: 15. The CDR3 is CASSFLLAGAVADAQYF. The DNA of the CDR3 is TGTGCCAGCAGCTTCCTACTAGCGGGAGCGGTGGCAGATGCCCAGTACTTC.

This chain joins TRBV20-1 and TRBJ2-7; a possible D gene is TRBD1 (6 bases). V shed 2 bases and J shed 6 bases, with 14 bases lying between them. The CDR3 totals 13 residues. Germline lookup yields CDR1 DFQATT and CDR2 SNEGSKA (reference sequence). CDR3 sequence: CSARFRDNSEQYF. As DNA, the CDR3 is TGCAGTGCTAGATTCAGGGACAACTCCGAGCAGTACTTC.

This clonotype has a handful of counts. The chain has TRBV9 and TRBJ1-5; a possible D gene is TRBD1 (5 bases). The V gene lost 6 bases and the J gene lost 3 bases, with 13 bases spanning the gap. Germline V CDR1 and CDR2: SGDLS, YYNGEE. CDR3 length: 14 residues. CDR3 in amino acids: CASNPGTLNQPQHF. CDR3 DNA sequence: TGTGCCAGCAACCCCGGGACCCTCAATCAGCCCCAGCATTTT. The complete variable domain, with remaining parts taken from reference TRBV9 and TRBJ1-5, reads DSGVTQTPKHLITATGQRVTLRCSPRSGDLSVYWYQQSLDQGLQFLIQYYNGEERAKGNILERFSAQQFPDLHSELNLSSLELGDSALYFCASNPGTLNQPQHFGDGTRLSIL.

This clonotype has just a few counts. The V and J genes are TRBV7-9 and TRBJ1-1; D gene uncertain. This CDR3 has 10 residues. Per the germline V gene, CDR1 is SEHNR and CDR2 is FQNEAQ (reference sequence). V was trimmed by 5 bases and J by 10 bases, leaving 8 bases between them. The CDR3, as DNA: TGTGCCAGCAGCCCGACGGTAGCTTTCTTT. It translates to CASSPTVAFF.

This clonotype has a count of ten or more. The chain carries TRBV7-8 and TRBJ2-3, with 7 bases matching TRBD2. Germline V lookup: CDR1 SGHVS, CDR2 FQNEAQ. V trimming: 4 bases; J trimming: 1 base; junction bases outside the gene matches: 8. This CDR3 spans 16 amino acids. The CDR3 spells CASSYLGLAGTDTQYF. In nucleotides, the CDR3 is TGTGCCAGCAGCTACCTTGGTCTAGCGGGCACAGATACGCAGTATTTT.

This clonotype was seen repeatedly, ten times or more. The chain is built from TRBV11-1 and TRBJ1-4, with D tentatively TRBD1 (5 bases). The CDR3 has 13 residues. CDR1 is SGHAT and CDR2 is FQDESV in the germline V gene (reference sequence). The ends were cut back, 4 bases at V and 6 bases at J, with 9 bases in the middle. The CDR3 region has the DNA TGTGCCAGCAGCTCCGTGGGGGATGAAAAACTGTTTTTT. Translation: CASSSVGDEKLFF.

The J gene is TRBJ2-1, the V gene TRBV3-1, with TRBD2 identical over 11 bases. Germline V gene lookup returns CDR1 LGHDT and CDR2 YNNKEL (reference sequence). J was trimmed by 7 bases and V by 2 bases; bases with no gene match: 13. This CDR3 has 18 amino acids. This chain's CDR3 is CASSQSSGASGRPNEQFF. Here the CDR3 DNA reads TGTGCCAGCAGCCAATCGTCCGGGGCTAGCGGGAGGCCGAATGAGCAGTTCTTC.

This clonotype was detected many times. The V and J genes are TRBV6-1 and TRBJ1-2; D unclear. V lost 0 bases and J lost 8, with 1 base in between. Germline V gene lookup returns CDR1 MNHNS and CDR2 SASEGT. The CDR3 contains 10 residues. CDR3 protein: CASSEAGYTF. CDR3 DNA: TGTGCCAGCAGTGAAGCCGGCTACACCTTC.

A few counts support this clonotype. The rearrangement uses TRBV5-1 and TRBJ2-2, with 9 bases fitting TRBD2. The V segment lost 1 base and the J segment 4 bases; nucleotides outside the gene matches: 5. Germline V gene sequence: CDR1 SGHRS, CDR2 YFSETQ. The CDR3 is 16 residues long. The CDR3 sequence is CASSLILAGSTGELFF. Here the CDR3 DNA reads TGCGCCAGCAGCTTGATACTAGCGGGTTCCACCGGGGAGCTGTTTTTT.

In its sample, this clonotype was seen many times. CDR3 region: CSVLPSETQYF. The CDR3 bases are TGCAGCGTTCTCCCTTCGGAGACCCAGTACTTC. The V call is TRBV29-1, the J call TRBJ2-5; D not certain. The V end lost 5 bases, the J end lost 5 bases, and 9 bases lay between the germline ends. CDR3 length equals 11 residues. CDR1 is SQVTM and CDR2 is ANQGSEA in the germline V gene.

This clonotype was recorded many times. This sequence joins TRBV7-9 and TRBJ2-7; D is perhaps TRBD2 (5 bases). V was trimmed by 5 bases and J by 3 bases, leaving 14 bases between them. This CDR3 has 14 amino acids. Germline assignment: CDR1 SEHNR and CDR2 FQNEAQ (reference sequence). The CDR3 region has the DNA TGTGCCAGCAGCCCCGGACCTAGCTTCTACGAGCAGTACTTC. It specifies CASSPGPSFYEQYF.

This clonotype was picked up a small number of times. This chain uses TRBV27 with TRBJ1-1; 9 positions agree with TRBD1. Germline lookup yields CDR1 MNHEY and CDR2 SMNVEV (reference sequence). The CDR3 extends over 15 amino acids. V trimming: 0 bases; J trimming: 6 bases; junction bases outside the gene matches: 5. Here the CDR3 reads CASSLSGTGRPEAFF. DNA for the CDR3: TGTGCCAGCAGTTTATCCGGGACAGGGCGTCCTGAAGCTTTCTTT.

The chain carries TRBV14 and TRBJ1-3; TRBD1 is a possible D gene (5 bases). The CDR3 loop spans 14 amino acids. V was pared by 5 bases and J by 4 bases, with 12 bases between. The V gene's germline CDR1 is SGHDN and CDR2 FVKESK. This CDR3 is CASSTGTLGNTIYF. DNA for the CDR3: TGTGCCAGCAGCACCGGGACGCTCGGAAACACCATATATTTT.

CDR3 sequence (DNA): TGCGCCAGCAGCTTGGCCGGGACGGCATTCCTTTTTACCGGGGAGCTGTTTTTT. Translation: CASSLAGTAFLFTGELFF. This rearrangement joins TRBV5-1 to TRBJ2-2; D possibly uses TRBD1 or TRBD2 (5 bases each). CDR1 and CDR2 from the germline V gene are SGHRS and YFSETQ. The CDR3 consists of 18 residues. V was pared by 0 bases and J by 5 bases, with 20 bases between.

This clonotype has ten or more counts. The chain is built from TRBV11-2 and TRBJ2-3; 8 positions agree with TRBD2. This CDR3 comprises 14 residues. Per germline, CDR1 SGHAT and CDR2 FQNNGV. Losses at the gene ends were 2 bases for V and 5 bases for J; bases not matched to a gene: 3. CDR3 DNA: TGTGCCAGCAGCTTAAATCGGGGGGGAGATACGCAGTATTTT. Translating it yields CASSLNRGGDTQYF.

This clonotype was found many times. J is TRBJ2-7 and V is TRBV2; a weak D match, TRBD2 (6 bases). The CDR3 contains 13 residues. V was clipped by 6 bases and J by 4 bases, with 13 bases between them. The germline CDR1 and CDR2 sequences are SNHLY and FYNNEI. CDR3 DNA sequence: TGTGCCAGCAGGCCGGCGGGATTATACGAGCAGTACTTC. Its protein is CASRPAGLYEQYF.

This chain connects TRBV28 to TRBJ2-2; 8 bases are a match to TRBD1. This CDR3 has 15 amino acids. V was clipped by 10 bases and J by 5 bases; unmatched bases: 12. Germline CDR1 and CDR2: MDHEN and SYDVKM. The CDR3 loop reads CATLKDRVGTGELFF. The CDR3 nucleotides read TGTGCCACCCTTAAGGACAGGGTGGGAACCGGGGAGCTGTTTTTT.

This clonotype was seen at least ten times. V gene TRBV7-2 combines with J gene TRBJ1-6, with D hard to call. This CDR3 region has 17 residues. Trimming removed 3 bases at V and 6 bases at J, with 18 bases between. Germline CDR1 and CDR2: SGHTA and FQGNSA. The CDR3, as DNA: TGTGCCAGCAGCTTGGGTTACGCAGCGTCGCGTAATTCACCCCTCCACTTT. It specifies CASSLGYAASRNSPLHF.

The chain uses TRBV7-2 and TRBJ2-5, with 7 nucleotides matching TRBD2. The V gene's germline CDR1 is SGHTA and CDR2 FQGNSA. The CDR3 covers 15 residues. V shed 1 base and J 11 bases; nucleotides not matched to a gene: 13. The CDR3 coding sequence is TGTGCCAGCAGCTTAGACGGGAGGTCCTACAATGAGCAGTACTTC. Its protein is CASSLDGRSYNEQYF.

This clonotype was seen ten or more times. The CDR3 region is CASSQGNSPLHF. In nucleotides, the CDR3 is TGTGCCAGCAGCCAAGGGAATTCACCCCTCCACTTT. The chain couples TRBV3-1 to TRBJ1-6, with D uncertain. This CDR3 contains 12 residues. Germline CDR1 reads LGHDT; CDR2 reads YNNKEL (reference sequence). V shed 1 base and J shed 7 bases, with 2 bases lying between them.

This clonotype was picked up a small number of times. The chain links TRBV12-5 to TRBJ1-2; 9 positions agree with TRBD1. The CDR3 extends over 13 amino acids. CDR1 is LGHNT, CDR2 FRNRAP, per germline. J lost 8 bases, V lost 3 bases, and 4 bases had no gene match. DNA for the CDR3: TGTGCTAGTGGTTTCTGGACAGGGGACGGCTACACCTTC. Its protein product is CASGFWTGDGYTF.

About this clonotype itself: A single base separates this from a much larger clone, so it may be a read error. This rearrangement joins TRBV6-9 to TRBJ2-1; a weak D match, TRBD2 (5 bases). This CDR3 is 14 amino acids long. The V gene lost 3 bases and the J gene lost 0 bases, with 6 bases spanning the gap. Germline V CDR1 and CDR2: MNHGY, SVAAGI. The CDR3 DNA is TGTGCCAGCAGTTACACTAGCTCCTACAATGAGCAGTTCTTC. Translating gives CASSYTSSYNEQFF.

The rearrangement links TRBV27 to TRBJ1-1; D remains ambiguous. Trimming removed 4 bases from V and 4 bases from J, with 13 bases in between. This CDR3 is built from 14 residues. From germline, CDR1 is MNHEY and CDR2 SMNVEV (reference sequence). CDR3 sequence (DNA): TGTGCCAGCAGTTCGGGAAGTACGGGCACTGAAGCTTTCTTT. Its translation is CASSSGSTGTEAFF.

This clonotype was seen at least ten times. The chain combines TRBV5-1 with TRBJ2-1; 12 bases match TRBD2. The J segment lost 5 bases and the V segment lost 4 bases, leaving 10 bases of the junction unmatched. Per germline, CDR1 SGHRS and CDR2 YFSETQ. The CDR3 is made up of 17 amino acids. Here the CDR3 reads CASSPTLAGGPDNEQFF. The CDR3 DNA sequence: TGCGCCAGCAGCCCGACCCTAGCGGGAGGGCCAGACAATGAGCAGTTCTTC.

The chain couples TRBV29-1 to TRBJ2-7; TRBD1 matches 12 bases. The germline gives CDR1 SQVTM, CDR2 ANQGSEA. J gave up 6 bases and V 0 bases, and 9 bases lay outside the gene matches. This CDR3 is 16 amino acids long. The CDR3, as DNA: TGCAGCGTTGAAGAGGGGGGACAGGGGGCACAAGGCGAGCAGTACTTC. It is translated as CSVEEGGQGAQGEQYF.

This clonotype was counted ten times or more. CDR3 in amino acids: CASSLVGQGYTDTQYF. In DNA form, the CDR3 reads TGTGCCAGCAGCTTAGTGGGACAGGGGTACACAGATACGCAGTATTTT. This chain joins TRBV7-3 and TRBJ2-3; 10 positions match TRBD1. Germline-derived CDR1 and CDR2 are SGHTA and FQGTGA. The length of the CDR3 is 16 residues. V was clipped by 2 bases and J by 2 bases; unmatched bases: 4. Full variable domain (rest looked up from reference TRBV7-3 and TRBJ2-3): GAGVSQTPSNKVTEKGKYVELRCDPISGHTALYWYRQSLGQGPEFLIYFQGTGAADDSGLPNDRFFAVRPEGSVSTLKIQRTERGDSAVYLCASSLVGQGYTDTQYFGPGTRLTVL.

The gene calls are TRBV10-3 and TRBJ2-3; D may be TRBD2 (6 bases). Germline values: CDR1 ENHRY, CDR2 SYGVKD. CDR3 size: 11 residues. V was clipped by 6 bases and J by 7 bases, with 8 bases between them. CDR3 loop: CAISGGNTQYF. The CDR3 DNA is TGTGCCATCAGCGGGGGAAATACGCAGTATTTT.

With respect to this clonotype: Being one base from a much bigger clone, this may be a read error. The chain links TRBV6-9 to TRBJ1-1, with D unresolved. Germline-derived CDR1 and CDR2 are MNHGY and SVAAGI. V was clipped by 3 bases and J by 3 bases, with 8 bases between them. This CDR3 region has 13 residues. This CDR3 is CASSYSYDTEAFF. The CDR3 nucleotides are TGTGCCAGCAGTTACTCTTATGACACTGAAGCTTTCTTT.